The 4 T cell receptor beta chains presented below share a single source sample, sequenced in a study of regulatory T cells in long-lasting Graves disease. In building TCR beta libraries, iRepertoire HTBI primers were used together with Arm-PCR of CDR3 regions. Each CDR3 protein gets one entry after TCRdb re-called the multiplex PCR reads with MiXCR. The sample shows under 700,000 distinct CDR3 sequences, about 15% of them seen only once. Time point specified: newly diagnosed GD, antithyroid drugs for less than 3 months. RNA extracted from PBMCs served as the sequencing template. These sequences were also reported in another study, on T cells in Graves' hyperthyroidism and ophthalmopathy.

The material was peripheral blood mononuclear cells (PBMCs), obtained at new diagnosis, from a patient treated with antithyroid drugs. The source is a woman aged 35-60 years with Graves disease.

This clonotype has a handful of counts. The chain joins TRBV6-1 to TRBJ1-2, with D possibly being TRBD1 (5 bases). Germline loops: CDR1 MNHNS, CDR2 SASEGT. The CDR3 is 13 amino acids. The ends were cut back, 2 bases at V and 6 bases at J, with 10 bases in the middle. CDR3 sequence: CASSESRADGYTF. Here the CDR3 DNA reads TGTGCCAGCAGTGAATCCAGGGCCGATGGCTACACCTTC.

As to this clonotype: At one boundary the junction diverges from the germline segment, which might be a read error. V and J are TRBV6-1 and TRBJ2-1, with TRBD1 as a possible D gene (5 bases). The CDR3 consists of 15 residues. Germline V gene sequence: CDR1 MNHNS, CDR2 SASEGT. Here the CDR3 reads CASSDFQGLYNEQLF. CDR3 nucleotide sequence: TGTGCCAGCAGTGACTTCCAGGGCCTTTACAATGAGCAGCTCTTC.

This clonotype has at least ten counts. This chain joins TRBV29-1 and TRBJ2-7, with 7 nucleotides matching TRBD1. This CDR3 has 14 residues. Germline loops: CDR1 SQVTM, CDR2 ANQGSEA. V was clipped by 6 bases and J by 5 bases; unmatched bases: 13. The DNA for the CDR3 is TGCAGCGTGGTGTATAGGGGGCAGCAGCACGAGCAGTACTTC. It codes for CSVVYRGQQHEQYF.

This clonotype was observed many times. The chain's CDR3 is CASSLGGHGVVEAFF. The CDR3 DNA reads as TGTGCCAGCAGCTTAGGTGGCCACGGGGTTGTTGAAGCTTTCTTT. The rearrangement uses TRBV7-2 and TRBJ1-1; D is unclear. The V end was cut by 1 base, the J end by 7 bases, with 16 bases between. The CDR3 length is 15 residues. Per germline, CDR1 SGHTA and CDR2 FQGNSA. The full variable domain, completed using reference TRBV7-2 and TRBJ1-1, is GAGVSQSPSNKVTEKGKDVELRCDPISGHTALYWYRQSLGQGLEFLIYFQGNSAPDKSGLPSDRFSAERTGGSVSTLTIQRTQQEDSAVYLCASSLGGHGVVEAFFGQGTRLTVV.